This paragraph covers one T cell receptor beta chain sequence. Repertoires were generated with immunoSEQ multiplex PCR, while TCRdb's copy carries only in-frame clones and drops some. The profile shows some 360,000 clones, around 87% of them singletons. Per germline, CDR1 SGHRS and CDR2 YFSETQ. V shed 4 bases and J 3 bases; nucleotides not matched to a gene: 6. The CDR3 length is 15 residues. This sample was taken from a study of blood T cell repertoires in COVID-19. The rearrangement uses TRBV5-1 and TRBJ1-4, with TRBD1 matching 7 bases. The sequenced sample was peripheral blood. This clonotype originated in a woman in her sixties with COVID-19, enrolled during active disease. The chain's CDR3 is CASSTTGQPNEKLFF. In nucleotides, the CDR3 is TGCGCCAGCAGCACCACGGGACAGCCTAATGAAAAACTGTTTTTT.